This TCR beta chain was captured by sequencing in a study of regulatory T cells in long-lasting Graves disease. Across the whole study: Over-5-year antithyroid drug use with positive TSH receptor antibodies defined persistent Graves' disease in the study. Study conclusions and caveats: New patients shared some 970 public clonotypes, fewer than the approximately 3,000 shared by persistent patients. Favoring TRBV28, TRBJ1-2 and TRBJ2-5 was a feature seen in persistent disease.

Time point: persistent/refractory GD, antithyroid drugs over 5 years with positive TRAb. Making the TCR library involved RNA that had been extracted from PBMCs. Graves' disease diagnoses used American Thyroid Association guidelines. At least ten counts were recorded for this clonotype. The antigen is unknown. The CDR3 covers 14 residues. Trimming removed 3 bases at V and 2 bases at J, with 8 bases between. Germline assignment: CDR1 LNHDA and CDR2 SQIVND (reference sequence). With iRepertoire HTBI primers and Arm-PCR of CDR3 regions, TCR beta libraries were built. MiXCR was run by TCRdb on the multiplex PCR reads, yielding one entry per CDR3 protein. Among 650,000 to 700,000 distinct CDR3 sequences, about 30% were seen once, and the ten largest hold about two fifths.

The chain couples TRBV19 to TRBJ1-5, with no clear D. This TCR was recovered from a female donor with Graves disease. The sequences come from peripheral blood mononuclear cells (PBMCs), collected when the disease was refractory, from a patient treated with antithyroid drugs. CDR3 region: CASSMITGNQPQHF. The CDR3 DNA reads TGTGCCAGTAGTATGATTACAGGCAATCAGCCCCAGCATTTT.